A single sample gave rise to the 30 T cell receptor beta chains below, sequenced in a study of response to subunit inactivated influenza vaccine (dated by TCRdb to between 2018 and 2020). Receptors were amplified or captured by RT-PCR. The sample was run on an Illumina HiSeq 2500. The public reads were quality trimmed at Q25 with fastp and then assembled into clones with MiXCR by TCRdb, keeping productive beta chains. Each record represents a unique CDR3 protein, reported with the most common genes and DNA among its rows. The table for this sample lists around 190,000 distinct CDR3 sequences; 14% of them were counted only once. Roughly 25% of the sample goes to the ten largest clones. Sequenced material: CD8+ T cells sorted from PBMCs, taken 5 days after vaccination. The receptors were gathered from a man aged 50 or older who received an inactivated influenza vaccine. Donor details come from another sample of the same person, matched by shared clones.

This clonotype was counted only a few times. This chain joins TRBV4-3 and TRBJ2-7; possibly TRBD1 for D (7 bases). Trimming took off 0 bases at V and 3 bases at J, with 9 bases between the two ends. Germline V CDR1 and CDR2: LGHNA, YSLEER. This CDR3 is built from 14 residues. The CDR3 DNA is TGCGCCAGCAGCCAAGATCAGGGGGGCTACGAGCAGTACTTC. Amino acids: CASSQDQGGYEQYF.

In this sample, this clonotype turned up a few times. The chain uses TRBV18 and TRBJ2-7; 8 positions match TRBD1. Losses at the gene ends were 3 bases for V and 0 bases for J; bases not matched to a gene: 7. The CDR3 extends over 16 amino acids. Germline-derived CDR1 and CDR2 are KGHSH and LQKENI. CDR3 sequence reads: CASSPRPGTGSYEQYF. The CDR3 DNA is TGTGCCAGCTCACCTCGTCCCGGGACAGGCTCCTACGAGCAGTACTTC.

The rearrangement uses TRBV7-2 and TRBJ1-6; tentatively, D is TRBD1 (5 bases). The germline V gene encodes CDR1 SGHTA and CDR2 FQGNSA. The CDR3 runs 15 residues. The ends were cut back, 3 bases at V and 9 bases at J, with 15 bases in the middle. The CDR3 sequence: CASSFPLGAGSPLHF. Written as DNA, the CDR3 is TGTGCCAGCAGCTTCCCTCTTGGGGCTGGTTCACCCCTCCACTTT.

This clonotype was counted many times. The J gene is TRBJ2-7, the V gene TRBV7-6; possibly TRBD2 for D (5 bases). In germline, CDR1 is SGHVS, CDR2 FNYEAQ. Trimming removed 1 base from V and 5 bases from J, with 12 bases in between. This CDR3 has 14 amino acids. The CDR3 DNA is TGTGCCAGCAGCTTAGGAGGGATAGGCCACGAGCAGTACTTC. Its protein is CASSLGGIGHEQYF.

The sample holds many counts of this clonotype. The chain carries TRBV5-1 and TRBJ1-1; D unresolved. The CDR3 consists of 14 residues. V was cut by 0 bases and J by 8 bases, with 14 bases left in between. Germline V CDR1 and CDR2: SGHRS, YFSETQ. CDR3 loop: CASSLVGRISEAFF. The CDR3 DNA sequence: TGCGCCAGCAGCTTGGTAGGCAGGATAAGCGAAGCTTTCTTT.

In this sample, this clonotype turned up a few times. The chain combines TRBV7-9 with TRBJ1-4; D remains unclear. The CDR3 totals 15 residues. Per germline, CDR1 SEHNR and CDR2 FQNEAQ (reference sequence). Trimming stripped 2 bases from V and 4 bases from J, with 11 bases between. CDR3 coding DNA: TGTGCCAGCAGCTTACGTTCGGGCGTTAATGAAAAACTGTTTTTT. Residues: CASSLRSGVNEKLFF.

J is TRBJ1-4 and V is TRBV3-1; 7 nucleotides line up with TRBD1. V was pared by 3 bases and J by 6 bases, with 7 bases of the junction left unmatched. The CDR3 is made up of 15 amino acids. The germline V gene encodes CDR1 LGHDT and CDR2 YNNKEL (reference sequence). DNA of the CDR3: TGTGCCAGCAGCCACACCAGGGGGGAAGATGAAAAACTGTTTTTT. Translated: CASSHTRGEDEKLFF.

This clonotype was seen more than once but under ten times. The chain links TRBV29-1 to TRBJ1-2, with D tentatively TRBD1 (5 bases). The germline V gene encodes CDR1 SQVTM and CDR2 ANQGSEA. This CDR3 region has 14 residues. V was clipped by 6 bases and J by 2 bases, with 16 bases between them. Here the CDR3 reads CSVNPGKGNYGYTF. The CDR3 DNA follows: TGCAGCGTCAACCCAGGGAAGGGGAACTATGGCTACACCTTC.

This clonotype was seen more than once but under ten times. The chain uses TRBV7-8 and TRBJ1-6; possible D gene TRBD1, 5 bases. V lost 5 bases, J lost 8 bases, and 16 bases lay in between. From germline, CDR1 is SGHVS and CDR2 FQNEAQ. The CDR3 totals 15 residues. This CDR3 reads CASSLFGGSDSPLHF. For the CDR3, the DNA is TGTGCCAGCAGCCTCTTTGGGGGGAGCGATTCACCCCTCCACTTT.

This clonotype occurred a few times. The chain couples TRBV30 to TRBJ1-1; no reliable D call. The CDR3 length is 12 residues. Trimming shortened V by 4 bases and J by 2 bases, and 8 bases separated the two germline ends. Germline V CDR1 and CDR2: GTSNPN, SVGIG (reference sequence). In nucleotides, the CDR3 is TGTGCCTGGAATGGCGAAAACACTGAAGCTTTCTTT. Its protein is CAWNGENTEAFF.

This clonotype turned up a few times. This chain joins TRBV20-1 and TRBJ1-2; D remains unclear. CDR3 length equals 15 residues. From germline, CDR1 is DFQATT and CDR2 SNEGSKA (reference sequence). V was shortened by 3 bases and J by 1 base, with 15 bases between the two germline ends. The CDR3 nucleotides read TGCAGTGCTAGTCTTTGGCGTCGTTTTAACTATGGCTACACCTTC. It codes for CSASLWRRFNYGYTF.

This clonotype was seen repeatedly, ten times or more. V gene TRBV29-1 combines with J gene TRBJ2-1, with D perhaps TRBD1 (6 bases). CDR3 length: 15 amino acids. Germline V gene lookup returns CDR1 SQVTM and CDR2 ANQGSEA. V dropped 8 bases and J dropped 8 bases, with 25 bases sitting between them. CDR3 nucleotide sequence: TGCAGCTTCGAAGGCCCGGGGCCAACAGGGTATGAGCAGTTCTTC. This codes for CSFEGPGPTGYEQFF.

This chain links TRBV10-3 with TRBJ1-3, with D unresolved. CDR3 length: 16 amino acids. The V end was cut by 0 bases, the J end by 2 bases, with 11 bases between. Germline V gene sequence: CDR1 ENHRY, CDR2 SYGVKD. CDR3 residues: CAISESRPLAGNTIYF. The DNA for the CDR3 is TGTGCCATCAGTGAGTCTAGGCCATTGGCTGGAAACACCATATATTTT.

The rearrangement joins TRBV12-3 or TRBV12-4 to TRBJ2-1; 7 bases agree with TRBD2. V shed 6 bases and J 4 bases; nucleotides not matched to a gene: 12. The CDR3 covers 16 residues. The CDR3 sequence is CASSHGGSGSYNEQFF. The CDR3 DNA reads TGTGCCAGCAGCCACGGGGGTAGCGGGTCATACAATGAGCAGTTCTTC.

This clonotype was picked up one time. This chain links TRBV7-8 with TRBJ2-2, with D unclear. The CDR3 is 14 amino acids. CDR1 is SGHVS, CDR2 FQNEAQ, per germline. V lost 4 bases and J lost 5, with 11 bases in between. This CDR3 reads CASSYRLGTGELFF. The CDR3 region has the DNA TGTGCCAGCAGCTATCGACTCGGGACCGGGGAGCTGTTTTTT.

This clonotype has just a few counts. J is TRBJ2-3 and V is TRBV12-3 or TRBV12-4, with D possibly TRBD2 on 6 matching bases. The CDR3 is made up of 12 amino acids. The V end was cut by 6 bases, the J end by 6 bases, with 10 bases between. The CDR3 sequence: CASSYRGDTQYF. The CDR3 nucleotides are TGTGCCAGCAGCTACCGGGGGGATACGCAGTATTTT.

This clonotype has a handful of counts. The chain uses TRBV7-8 and TRBJ2-3; no firm D call. The V end lost 7 bases, the J end lost 2 bases, and 7 bases lay between the germline ends. Germline V CDR1 and CDR2: SGHVS, FQNEAQ. This CDR3 is 12 amino acids long. Written as DNA, the CDR3 is TGTGCCAGCAAGGGCTACACAGATACGCAGTATTTT. Encoded protein: CASKGYTDTQYF.

The J gene is TRBJ2-3, the V gene TRBV9, with 7 nucleotides matching TRBD2. Germline-derived CDR1 and CDR2 are SGDLS and YYNGEE. V shed 3 bases and J 2 bases; nucleotides not matched to a gene: 9. This CDR3 contains 16 residues. The CDR3 DNA is TGTGCCAGCAGCGGCGACCGGGACTACCCCACAGATACGCAGTATTTT. As protein: CASSGDRDYPTDTQYF.

The table lists this clonotype with a few counts. This chain joins TRBV29-1 and TRBJ2-2, with D unclear. The CDR3 sequence is 13 residues long. V was pared by 7 bases and J by 2 bases, with 11 bases between. In germline, CDR1 is SQVTM, CDR2 ANQGSEA. The CDR3 reads CSACTKNTGELFF. The DNA for the CDR3 is TGCAGCGCTTGTACAAAAAACACCGGGGAGCTGTTTTTT.

This clonotype occurred a few times. The chain couples TRBV6-1 to TRBJ2-7, with a tentative D call TRBD2 (6 bases). Germline assignment: CDR1 MNHNS and CDR2 SASEGT. V was pared by 3 bases and J by 2 bases, with 11 bases between. There are 14 residues in the CDR3. CDR3: CASSEGLIPYEQYF. The DNA for the CDR3 is TGTGCCAGCAGTGAGGGACTGATACCCTACGAGCAGTACTTC.

This clonotype has more than one count but fewer than ten. The rearrangement links TRBV7-8 to TRBJ2-2; D tentatively fits TRBD1 or TRBD2 (5 bases each). The CDR3 is 15 amino acids. Trimming stripped 1 base from V and 4 bases from J, with 10 bases between. Per germline, CDR1 SGHVS and CDR2 FQNEAQ. CDR3 sequence: CASSLGGAFTGELFF. CDR3 coding DNA: TGTGCCAGCAGCTTAGGAGGGGCGTTCACCGGGGAGCTGTTTTTT.

The rearrangement uses TRBV5-6 and TRBJ2-7; 11 bases agree with TRBD1. Germline CDR1 reads SGHDT; CDR2 reads YYEEEE. Trimming took 5 bases from V and 5 from J; bases not matched to a gene: 6. This CDR3 comprises 14 residues. The CDR3 bases are TGTGCCAGCAGATATGGACAGGGGGCTAACGAGCAGTACTTC. Residues: CASRYGQGANEQYF.

This clonotype was seen a few times. This chain uses TRBV29-1 with TRBJ2-7; D unclear. Looked up from germline, CDR1 is SQVTM and CDR2 is ANQGSEA. The length of the CDR3 is 12 residues. Trimming removed 6 bases at V and 3 bases at J, with 12 bases between. The CDR3 protein is CSVDKGSYEQYF. The CDR3 bases are TGCAGCGTCGACAAAGGAAGCTACGAGCAGTACTTC.

This clonotype came up a few times. The rearrangement joins TRBV7-8 to TRBJ2-3; 12 nucleotides align to TRBD1. Germline CDR1 reads SGHVS; CDR2 reads FQNEAQ. V lost 6 bases and J lost 0; bases outside the gene matches: 10. The CDR3 sequence is 18 residues long. For the CDR3, the DNA is TGTGCCAGCAGTTTACCGGGACAGGGGGCGGCTAGCACAGATACGCAGTATTTT. Translating gives CASSLPGQGAASTDTQYF.

This clonotype was recorded a few times. The V gene is TRBV7-9, the J gene TRBJ2-3; 8 bases agree with TRBD2. Germline-derived CDR1 and CDR2 are SEHNR and FQNEAQ (reference sequence). The V and J ends lost 3 bases and 1 base, in that order; junction bases with no gene match: 3. The CDR3 spans 15 residues. CDR3 nucleotides: TGTGCCAGCAGCTTCCCGGGGGGGGGCACAGATACGCAGTATTTT. It is translated as CASSFPGGGTDTQYF.

This clonotype was recorded at least ten times. J is TRBJ2-1 and V is TRBV28; 10 bases map to TRBD2. V was clipped by 3 bases and J by 0 bases; unmatched bases: 5. This CDR3 region has 17 residues. In germline, CDR1 is MDHEN, CDR2 SYDVKM. CDR3 bases: TGTGCCAGCAGTTTTCTAGCGGGGGTGAGCTCCTACAATGAGCAGTTCTTC. Protein product: CASSFLAGVSSYNEQFF.

The gene calls are TRBV20-1 and TRBJ2-7; TRBD1 agrees at 9 bases. The germline CDR1 and CDR2 sequences are DFQATT and SNEGSKA (reference sequence). This CDR3 has 15 residues. The trim removed 6 bases at V and 6 bases at J, leaving 15 bases unmatched. CDR3: CSATNSGQGGVEQYF. The CDR3 coding sequence is TGCAGTGCAACTAACTCGGGACAGGGAGGGGTCGAGCAGTACTTC.

The V and J genes are TRBV27 and TRBJ2-7; TRBD1 matches at 9 bases. The length of the CDR3 is 15 residues. Germline assignment: CDR1 MNHEY and CDR2 SMNVEV (reference sequence). The junction had 7 bases not matched to a gene; V was cut back by 7 bases and J by 0 bases. The CDR3 DNA reads TGTGCCAGCAAATCCGGGACAGGGAGCTCCTACGAGCAGTACTTC. Translating gives CASKSGTGSSYEQYF.

This chain connects TRBV7-6 to TRBJ2-1; D is possibly TRBD1 (6 bases). The CDR3 length is 17 residues. The V and J ends lost 0 bases and 4 bases respectively, with 16 bases between them. Germline V gene data show CDR1 as SGHVS and CDR2 as FNYEAQ. CDR3 bases: TGTGCCAGCAGCTTAGCGTTATTTCAGGGGATTTACAATGAGCAGTTCTTC. Its translation: CASSLALFQGIYNEQFF.

This clonotype was counted only a few times. J is TRBJ2-7 and V is TRBV10-3; D gene uncertain. CDR3 length: 11 amino acids. The V and J ends lost 3 bases and 6 bases respectively, with 6 bases between them. The germline V gene encodes CDR1 ENHRY and CDR2 SYGVKD. CDR3 amino acids: CAISDSLEQYF. The CDR3 nucleotides read TGTGCCATCAGTGACAGTCTCGAGCAGTACTTC.